The 21 T cell receptor beta chains given below trace back to one sample, sequenced in a study of Graves' ophthalmopathy and Graves' hyperthyroidism (dated by TCRdb to 2016 to 2019). These reads were obtained on an Illumina HiSeq 2000. For repertoire sequencing, the TCR beta CDR3 regions were amplified from RNA transcripts. The first round of RT-PCR was done with HTBI primers and the Qiagen OneStep RT-PCR kit, and was followed by a second round of multiplex PCR, then size selection and purification. Starting from the raw public reads, TCRdb applied fastp trimming at Q25, assembled clones with MiXCR and retained in-frame beta chains. Each entry merges the rows of one CDR3 protein and shows their most common DNA and genes. The sample records about 700,000 distinct CDR3 sequences, 40% of which are singletons. Clones ranked in the top ten supply 40% to 55% of the sample. Sequences were obtained from peripheral blood. These TCRs come from an adult man with Graves' ophthalmopathy.

The chain recombines TRBV7-2 with TRBJ2-5; 8 nucleotides match TRBD2. From germline, CDR1 is SGHTA and CDR2 FQGNSA. The CDR3 spans 16 residues. V shed 0 bases and J 2 bases; nucleotides not matched to a gene: 5. CDR3 in DNA: TGTGCCAGCAGCTTAGCAGCGGGAGTCCGGCAAGAGACCCAGTACTTC. Translation: CASSLAAGVRQETQYF.

The table lists this clonotype with a few counts. The rearrangement uses TRBV19 and TRBJ1-1; TRBD1 agrees at 8 bases. Losses at the gene ends were 8 bases for V and 8 bases for J; bases not matched to a gene: 25. The CDR3 length is 18 residues. CDR1 LNHDA and CDR2 SQIVND come from the germline V gene (reference sequence). This chain's CDR3 is CASSTLDGQGPGKREAFF. CDR3 nucleotide sequence: TGTGCCAGTTCAACTTTGGACGGACAGGGCCCGGGAAAGAGAGAAGCTTTCTTT.

Comment on this clonotype: A much larger clone differs from this one at a single base, so this may be a read error. The CDR3 does not end in the conserved phenylalanine or tryptophan, so this is likely a read error. The CDR3 DNA follows: TGTGCCAGTAGTCCCCGGGAGAACACTGAAGCTTTCTCT. It encodes CASSPRENTEAFS. The chain is built from TRBV19 and TRBJ1-1; D is ambiguous. The V gene's germline CDR1 is LNHDA and CDR2 SQIVND (reference sequence). Trimming left V 5 bases short and J 1 base short, with 8 bases between. The CDR3 sequence is 13 residues long.

This clonotype was found a few times. The J gene is TRBJ2-2, the V gene TRBV7-8, with TRBD2 identical over 9 bases. V shed 1 base and J 4 bases; nucleotides not matched to a gene: 13. The CDR3 extends over 19 amino acids. Germline CDR1 reads SGHVS; CDR2 reads FQNEAQ. This CDR3 reads CASSLVTGGRAVSTGELFF. CDR3 coding DNA: TGTGCCAGCAGCTTAGTAACTGGCGGGAGGGCCGTAAGCACCGGGGAGCTGTTTTTT. Filled out from reference TRBV7-8 and TRBJ2-2, the complete variable domain reads GAGVSQSPRYKVAKRGQDVALRCDPISGHVSLFWYQQALGQGPEFLTYFQNEAQLDKSGLPSDRFFAERPEGSVSTLKIQRTQQEDSAVYLCASSLVTGGRAVSTGELFFGEGSRLTVL.

The chain joins TRBV7-2 to TRBJ1-3; possible D gene TRBD1, 6 bases. The CDR3 is 15 residues long. Trimming cost V 5 bases and J 8 bases, with 19 bases left between them. Germline V lookup: CDR1 SGHTA, CDR2 FQGNSA. CDR3 DNA: TGTGCCAGCAGCGCCGGCGGGGGCTATGGCTACACCATATATTTT. Protein product: CASSAGGGYGYTIYF.

This clonotype was seen many times. This chain joins TRBV29-1 and TRBJ2-7; 8 positions match TRBD1. The junction had 9 bases not matched to a gene; V was cut back by 1 base and J by 1 base. Germline loops: CDR1 SQVTM, CDR2 ANQGSEA. CDR3 size: 16 residues. CDR3 region: CSVEATRTGISYEQYF. The CDR3 DNA follows: TGCAGCGTTGAAGCTACTAGGACAGGGATATCCTACGAGCAGTACTTC.

This clonotype has just a few counts. The chain employs TRBV6-6 and TRBJ1-2; the match to TRBD1 covers 7 bases. V lost 8 bases, J lost 4 bases, and 7 bases stayed unmatched. Germline loops: CDR1 MNHNY, CDR2 SVGAGI (reference sequence). This CDR3 is 13 amino acids long. DNA for the CDR3: TGTGCCAGCGGCCGTAGACAGGGCTATGGCTACACCTTC. It encodes CASGRRQGYGYTF.

This clonotype appeared many times. This sequence joins TRBV5-1 and TRBJ1-6; TRBD1 might be the D (5 bases). The CDR3 runs to 13 residues. From germline, CDR1 is SGHRS and CDR2 YFSETQ. Trimming took 5 bases from V and 7 from J, leaving 10 bases between them. The CDR3 loop is CASSSNRNSPLHF. DNA of the CDR3: TGCGCCAGCAGTTCAAACAGGAATTCACCCCTCCACTTT.

The sample holds a few counts of this clonotype. The chain has TRBV5-6 and TRBJ2-7, with TRBD1 matching over 9 bases. The length of the CDR3 is 15 residues. Trimming cost V 4 bases and J 5 bases; bases outside gene matches: 10. Germline assignment: CDR1 SGHDT and CDR2 YYEEEE. The DNA for the CDR3 is TGTGCCAGCAGCCGGGGACAGGGTTCAGTTGACGAGCAGTACTTC. This gives the protein CASSRGQGSVDEQYF.

To note about this clonotype: One base away lies a much larger clone, so this may be a sequencing read error. The chain couples TRBV7-8 to TRBJ1-2; D gene unclear. The germline V gene has CDR1 SGHVS and CDR2 FQNEAQ. Deletions cut 2 bases from V and 4 bases from J, with 5 bases between. There are 12 residues in the CDR3. The CDR3 reads CASSLIVYGYTF. As DNA, the CDR3 is TGTGCCAGCAGCTTAATAGTCTATGGCTACACCTTC.

In the case of this clonotype: One end of the junction varies from germline; a read error may be responsible. The chain recombines TRBV9 with TRBJ2-5; TRBD2 agrees at 11 bases. Germline assignment: CDR1 SGDLS and CDR2 YYNGEE. The CDR3 contains 16 residues. The CDR3: CTSSVGLAGGGETQYF. The CDR3 DNA sequence: TGTACCAGCAGCGTAGGGCTAGCGGGAGGCGGGGAGACCCAGTACTTC. The full variable domain, with the rest looked up from reference TRBV9 and TRBJ2-5, is DSGVTQTPKHLITATGQRVTLRCSPRSGDLSVYWYQQSLDQGLQFLIQYYNGEERAKGNILERFSAQQFPDLHSELNLSSLELGDSALYFCTSSVGLAGGGETQYFGPGTRLLVL.

Comments on this clonotype: This may arise from a read error, as a much more abundant clone is one base away. This chain connects TRBV7-9 to TRBJ2-2; 8 nucleotides align to TRBD1. The CDR3 totals 16 residues. Germline V gene sequence: CDR1 SEHNR, CDR2 FQNEAQ (reference sequence). CDR3 nucleotide sequence: TGTGCCAGCAGCTCCTCGACAGGGGCTTTGGCCGGGGAGCTGCTTTTT. Its translation: CASSSSTGALAGELLF.

In its sample, this clonotype was seen many times. The chain is built from TRBV7-9 and TRBJ1-2; D is ambiguous. The CDR3 has 13 residues. CDR1 and CDR2 (germline): SEHNR, FQNEAQ (reference sequence). V lost 7 bases, J lost 7 bases, and 16 bases lay in between. CDR3 sequence reads: CASTDKPVPGYTF. CDR3 nucleotide sequence: TGTGCCAGCACCGATAAACCGGTCCCTGGCTACACCTTC.

The chain recombines TRBV7-2 with TRBJ2-7; D possibly matches TRBD1 or TRBD2 (5 bases each). CDR1 and CDR2 from the germline V gene are SGHTA and FQGNSA. This CDR3 region has 15 residues. V was cut by 5 bases and J by 3 bases, with 17 bases left in between. This chain's CDR3 is CASSPDWGRNYEQYF. CDR3 nucleotide sequence: TGTGCCAGCAGCCCGGACTGGGGCAGGAACTACGAGCAGTACTTC.

This clonotype was recorded many times. The rearrangement joins TRBV29-1 to TRBJ2-6; D gene uncertain. This CDR3 region has 14 residues. Trimming stripped 3 bases from V and 6 bases from J, with 12 bases between. The germline CDR1 and CDR2 sequences are SQVTM and ANQGSEA. CDR3 sequence (DNA): TGCAGCGTTGAGTCCCTGGGGTCGGCCAACGTCCTGACTTTC. Amino acids: CSVESLGSANVLTF.

This clonotype was seen many times. This chain connects TRBV29-1 to TRBJ2-7; D possibly corresponds to TRBD1 (5 bases). Germline V lookup: CDR1 SQVTM, CDR2 ANQGSEA. This CDR3 has 14 residues. Deletions cut 3 bases from V and 0 bases from J, with 12 bases between. The CDR3 region has the DNA TGCAGCGTTGACGGAGCTACAGGCTCCTACGAGCAGTACTTC. Translating gives CSVDGATGSYEQYF.

Many counts were recorded for this clonotype. The CDR3 protein is CASSERQGKGYEQYF. The CDR3 coding sequence is TGTGCCAGCAGTGAAAGACAGGGGAAGGGTTACGAGCAGTACTTC. V usage is TRBV2 and J usage is TRBJ2-7, with 8 bases aligning to TRBD1. The CDR3 consists of 15 residues. CDR1 is SNHLY, CDR2 FYNNEI, per germline. V was clipped by 2 bases and J by 4 bases; unmatched bases: 7. Filled out from reference TRBV2 and TRBJ2-7, the complete variable domain reads EPEVTQTPSHQVTQMGQEVILRCVPISNHLYFYWYRQILGQKVEFLVSFYNNEISEKSEIFDDQFSVERPDGSNFTLKIRSTKLEDSAMYFCASSERQGKGYEQYFGPGTRLTVT.

J is TRBJ1-2 and V is TRBV5-5, with 7 bases lining up with TRBD1. The length of the CDR3 is 14 residues. Germline CDR1 is SGHKS and CDR2 is YYEKEE (reference sequence). After removal of 0 bases from V and 7 bases from J, the junction contained 6 bases not matched to a gene. The CDR3 region is CASSLGQGTSGYTF. CDR3 nucleotide sequence: TGTGCCAGCAGCTTGGGACAGGGAACTAGTGGCTACACCTTC.

In this sample, this clonotype turned up a few times. The chain uses TRBV19 and TRBJ1-5, with 7 nucleotides matching TRBD1. The CDR3 is 15 residues long. Germline values: CDR1 LNHDA, CDR2 SQIVND (reference sequence). The V and J ends lost 7 bases and 3 bases, in that order; junction bases with no gene match: 9. The CDR3 loop is CASNHRGGNNQPQHF. CDR3 bases: TGTGCCAGTAATCACAGGGGCGGAAACAATCAGCCCCAGCATTTT.

This clonotype was counted a few times. V gene TRBV9 combines with J gene TRBJ2-7, with TRBD1 matching over 9 bases. The CDR3 has 16 residues. The J segment lost 5 bases and the V segment lost 0 bases, leaving 9 bases of the junction unmatched. Germline CDR1 SGDLS, CDR2 YYNGEE. This CDR3 is CASSVALGQGFHEQYF. The CDR3 DNA reads as TGTGCCAGCAGCGTAGCTCTGGGACAGGGTTTCCACGAGCAGTACTTC.

In this sample, this clonotype turned up once. The chain links TRBV19 to TRBJ1-3; D call uncertain. CDR1 and CDR2 from the germline V gene are LNHDA and SQIVND (reference sequence). The CDR3 sequence is 16 residues long. V lost 1 base, J lost 1 base, and 11 bases lay in between. CDR3 in amino acids: CASSIGTSASGNTIYF. DNA of the CDR3: TGTGCCAGTAGTATAGGCACGTCTGCTTCTGGAAACACCATATATTTT. The full variable domain, its missing parts supplied by reference TRBV19 and TRBJ1-3, is DGGITQSPKYLFRKEGQNVTLSCEQNLNHDAMYWYRQDPGQGLRLIYYSQIVNDFQKGDIAEGYSVSREKKESFPLTVTSAQKNPTAFYLCASSIGTSASGNTIYFGEGSWLTVV.